This T cell receptor (beta chain) was found in a study of beta chain features in type 1 diabetes. Overall study results and limits: For Type 1 diabetes patients, all four CD4+ subsets carried TCRB CDR3s that were moderately but significantly shorter.

With regard to this clone: No antigen is known for it.

The V end lost 2 bases, the J end lost 0 bases, and 14 bases lay between the germline ends. The CDR3 is 16 amino acids. Germline CDR1 is ENHRY and CDR2 is SYGVKD. The authors reverse transcribed all of the isolated RNA, so sequencing captured expressed TCRB transcripts. Sequencing was performed with immunoSEQ multiplex PCR; in TCRdb, only in-frame clones are kept and a portion is missing. The sample has some 660,000 clones; 11% to 15% are singletons. The chain combines TRBV10-3 with TRBJ2-7, with D unresolved. The source material was naive CD4+ T cells from blood. The origin of this receptor is a man aged 18-30 years with type 1 diabetes. CDR3 sequence reads: CAISEGPSWGSYEQYF. CDR3 nucleotide sequence: TGTGCCATCAGTGAGGGACCCTCCTGGGGCTCCTACGAGCAGTACTTC.